The T cell receptor beta chain described here comes from a study of blood T cell repertoires in COVID-19. Study summary: COVID-19 samples, acute and convalescent, were from the United States, Italy and Spain. Nucleic acid was either cDNA or gDNA, and it came from T cells, B-cell-depleted T cells, or PBMCs.

The table came from immunoSEQ multiplex PCR; TCRdb's copy has only in-frame clones and leaves some out. The data hold some 180,000 clones, with 80% to 90% observed a single time. CDR1 and CDR2 (germline): WNHNN, SYGVQD (reference sequence). The CDR3 has 17 residues. Trimming shortened V by 3 bases and J by 1 base, and 15 bases separated the two germline ends. Sequenced material: peripheral blood. The TCR originated in a woman older than 75 with acute or convalescent COVID-19. V is TRBV10-1 and J is TRBJ2-2; TRBD1 might be the D (6 bases). Here the CDR3 reads CASSEPPRTENTGELFF. The CDR3 bases are TGCGCCAGCAGTGAACCCCCCAGGACAGAGAACACCGGGGAGCTGTTTTTT.